This TCR beta chain appears in the sequencing data of a study of T cell repertoires in cytomegalovirus infection. Study overall: A matching HLA type, together with CMV infection, was signaled by public TCR beta signatures. Regarding the study as a whole: Summed frequency of public TCR beta families distinguished CMV carriers with the relevant HLA. HLA-C-restricted, CMV-specific TCR beta clonotypes were dominant ex vivo.

Points on this clonotype: Its specificity is not known.

TCRdb ran MiXCR on the reads and lists one entry per CDR3 protein. The sample yields approximately 180,000 distinct CDR3 sequences, roughly 9.8% seen once. The CDR3 sequence is 16 residues long. V lost 1 base, J lost 3 bases, and 4 bases stayed unmatched. Germline lookup yields CDR1 MNHGY and CDR2 SAAAGT. This receptor was obtained from a human donor in good health (CMV status not recorded). Some clones in this sample may be carry-over from other donors' samples. The chain combines TRBV6-8 with TRBJ1-3; 9 bases align to TRBD1. Sequences were obtained from PBMCs. CDR3 DNA sequence: TGTGCCAGCAGTTACTTACAGGGGGCGCGTGGAAACACCATATATTTT. As protein: CASSYLQGARGNTIYF.